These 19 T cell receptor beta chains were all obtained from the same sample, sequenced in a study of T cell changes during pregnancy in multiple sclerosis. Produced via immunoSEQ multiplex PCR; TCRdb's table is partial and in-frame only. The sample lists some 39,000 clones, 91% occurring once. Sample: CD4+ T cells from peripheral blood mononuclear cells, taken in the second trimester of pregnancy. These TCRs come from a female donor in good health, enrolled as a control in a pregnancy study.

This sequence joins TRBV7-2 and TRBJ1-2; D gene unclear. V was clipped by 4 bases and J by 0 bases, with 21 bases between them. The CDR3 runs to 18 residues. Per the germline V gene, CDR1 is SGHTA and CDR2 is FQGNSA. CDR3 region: CASSSPDRGRFTNYGYTF. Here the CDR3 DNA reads TGTGCCAGCAGCTCCCCCGATAGAGGGAGGTTTACTAACTATGGCTACACCTTC.

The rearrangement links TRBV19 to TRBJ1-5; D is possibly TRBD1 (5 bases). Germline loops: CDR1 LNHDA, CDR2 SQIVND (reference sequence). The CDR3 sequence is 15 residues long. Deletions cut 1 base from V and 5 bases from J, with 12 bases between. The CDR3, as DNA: TGTGCCAGTAGTATAGGCAGGGCTGACCATCAGCCCCAGCATTTT. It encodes CASSIGRADHQPQHF.

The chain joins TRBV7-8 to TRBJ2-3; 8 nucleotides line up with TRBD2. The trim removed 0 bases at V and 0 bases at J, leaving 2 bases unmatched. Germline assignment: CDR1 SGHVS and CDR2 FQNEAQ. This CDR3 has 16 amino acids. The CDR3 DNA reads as TGTGCCAGCAGCTTAGCTAGCGGGGTGAGCACAGATACGCAGTATTTT. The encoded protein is CASSLASGVSTDTQYF. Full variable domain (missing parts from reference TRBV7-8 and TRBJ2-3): GAGVSQSPRYKVAKRGQDVALRCDPISGHVSLFWYQQALGQGPEFLTYFQNEAQLDKSGLPSDRFFAERPEGSVSTLKIQRTQQEDSAVYLCASSLASGVSTDTQYFGPGTRLTVL.

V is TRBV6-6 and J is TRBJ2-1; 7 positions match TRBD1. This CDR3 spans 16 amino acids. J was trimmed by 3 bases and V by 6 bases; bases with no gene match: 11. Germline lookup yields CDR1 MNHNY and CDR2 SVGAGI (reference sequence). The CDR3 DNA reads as TGTGCCAGCAGATCCCCCGGACAGGAGTTCTACAATGAGCAGTTCTTC. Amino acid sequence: CASRSPGQEFYNEQFF.

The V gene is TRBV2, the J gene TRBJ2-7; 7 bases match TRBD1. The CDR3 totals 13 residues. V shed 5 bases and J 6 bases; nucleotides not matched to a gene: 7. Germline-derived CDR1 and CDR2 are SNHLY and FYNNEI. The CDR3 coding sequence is TGTGCCAGCAGTTCAGGACAGGCCGTCGAGCAGTACTTC. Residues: CASSSGQAVEQYF.

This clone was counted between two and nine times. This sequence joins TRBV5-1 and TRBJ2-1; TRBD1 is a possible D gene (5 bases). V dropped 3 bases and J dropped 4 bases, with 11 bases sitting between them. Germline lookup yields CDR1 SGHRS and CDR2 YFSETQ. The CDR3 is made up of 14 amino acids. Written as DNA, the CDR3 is TGCGCCAGCAGCTATCAGGGTCAGTACAATGAGCAGTTCTTC. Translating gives CASSYQGQYNEQFF.

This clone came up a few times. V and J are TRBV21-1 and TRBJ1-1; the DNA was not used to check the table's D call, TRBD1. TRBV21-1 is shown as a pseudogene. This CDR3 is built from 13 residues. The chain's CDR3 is CASNDRGNTEAFF. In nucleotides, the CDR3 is TGTGCCAGCAACGACAGGGGGAACACTGAAGCTTTCTTT.

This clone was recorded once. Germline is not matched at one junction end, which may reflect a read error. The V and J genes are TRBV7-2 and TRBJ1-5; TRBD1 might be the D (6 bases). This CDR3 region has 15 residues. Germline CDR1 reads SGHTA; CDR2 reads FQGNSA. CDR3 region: CASTLGRGWNQPQHF. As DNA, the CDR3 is TGTGCCAGCACCTTAGGTAGGGGGTGGAATCAGCCCCAGCATTTT.

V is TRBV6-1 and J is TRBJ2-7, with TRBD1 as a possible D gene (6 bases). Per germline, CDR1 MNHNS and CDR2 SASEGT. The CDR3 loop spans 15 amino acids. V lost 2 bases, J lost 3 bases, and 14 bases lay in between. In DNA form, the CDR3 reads TGTGCCAGCAGTGAACAGGGACCCAGGGGCTACGAGCAGTACTTC. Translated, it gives CASSEQGPRGYEQYF.

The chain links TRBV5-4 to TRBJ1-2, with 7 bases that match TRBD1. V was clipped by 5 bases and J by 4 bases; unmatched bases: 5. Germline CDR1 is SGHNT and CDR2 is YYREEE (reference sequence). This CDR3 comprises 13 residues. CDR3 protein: CASRGQEGYGYTF. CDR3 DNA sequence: TGTGCCAGCAGAGGACAGGAGGGCTATGGCTACACCTTC.

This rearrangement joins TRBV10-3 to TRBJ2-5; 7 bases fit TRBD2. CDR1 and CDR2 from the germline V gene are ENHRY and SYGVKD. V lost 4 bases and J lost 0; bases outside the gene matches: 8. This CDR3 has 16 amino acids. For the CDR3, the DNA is TGTGCCATCAGTGCTCCTAGCGGAGTGTACCAAGAGACCCAGTACTTC. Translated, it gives CAISAPSGVYQETQYF.

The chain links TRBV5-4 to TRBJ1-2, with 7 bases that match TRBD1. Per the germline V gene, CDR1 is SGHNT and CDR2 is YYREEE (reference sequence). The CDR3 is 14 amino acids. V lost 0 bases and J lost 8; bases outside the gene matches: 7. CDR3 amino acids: CASSLVWSGGGYTF. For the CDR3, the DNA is TGTGCCAGCAGCTTGGTTTGGTCAGGGGGAGGCTACACCTTC.

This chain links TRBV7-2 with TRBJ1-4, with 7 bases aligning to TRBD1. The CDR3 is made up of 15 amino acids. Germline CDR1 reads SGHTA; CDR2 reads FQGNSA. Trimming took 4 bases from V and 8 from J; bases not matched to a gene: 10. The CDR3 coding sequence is TGTGCCAGCAGCTATGGGGGCAGGGGGTTGGAAAAACTGTTTTTT. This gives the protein CASSYGGRGLEKLFF.

The CDR3: CASSLEHQGTEAFF. The CDR3 coding sequence is TGCGCCAGCAGCTTGGAGCACCAGGGAACTGAAGCTTTCTTT. The chain joins TRBV5-1 to TRBJ1-1, with D perhaps TRBD1 (5 bases). The CDR3 is 14 amino acids. The V and J ends lost 0 bases and 5 bases respectively, with 11 bases between them. Germline V gene lookup returns CDR1 SGHRS and CDR2 YFSETQ.

The CDR3 here is CASSPRQGYGYTF. Written as DNA, the CDR3 is TGTGCCAGCAGCCCTCGACAGGGATATGGCTACACCTTC. The chain carries TRBV11-2 and TRBJ1-2; TRBD1 matches at 7 bases. This CDR3 region has 13 residues. In germline, CDR1 is SGHAT, CDR2 FQNNGV. Unmatched junction bases numbered 5, after V lost 5 bases and J lost 5 bases.

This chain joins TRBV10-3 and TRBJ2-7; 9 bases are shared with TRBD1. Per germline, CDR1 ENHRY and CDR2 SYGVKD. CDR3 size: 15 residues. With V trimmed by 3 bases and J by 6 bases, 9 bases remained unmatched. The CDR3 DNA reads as TGTGCCATCAGTGATTTGGGGACAGGGATCTTCGAGCAGTACTTC. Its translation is CAISDLGTGIFEQYF.

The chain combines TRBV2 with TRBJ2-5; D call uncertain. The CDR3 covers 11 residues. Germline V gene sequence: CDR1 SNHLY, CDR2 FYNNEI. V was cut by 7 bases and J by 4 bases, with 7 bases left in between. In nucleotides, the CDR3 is TGTGCCAGCAATACAGTAGAGACCCAGTACTTC. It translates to CASNTVETQYF.

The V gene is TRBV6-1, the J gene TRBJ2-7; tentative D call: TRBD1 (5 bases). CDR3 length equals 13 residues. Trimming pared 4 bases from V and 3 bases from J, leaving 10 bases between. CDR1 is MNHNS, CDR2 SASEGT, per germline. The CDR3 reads CASSGQLIYEQYF. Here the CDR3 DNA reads TGTGCCAGCAGTGGACAGCTTATCTACGAGCAGTACTTC.

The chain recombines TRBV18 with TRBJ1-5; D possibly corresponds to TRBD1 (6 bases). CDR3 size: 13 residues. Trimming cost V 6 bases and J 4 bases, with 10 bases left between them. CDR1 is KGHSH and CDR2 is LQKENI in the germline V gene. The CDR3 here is CASSRQENQPQHF. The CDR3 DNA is TGTGCCAGCTCTCGACAGGAAAATCAGCCCCAGCATTTT. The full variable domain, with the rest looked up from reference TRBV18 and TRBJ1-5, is NAGVMQNPRHLVRRRGQEARLRCSPMKGHSHVYWYRQLPEEGLKFMVYLQKENIIDESGMPKERFSAEFPKEGPSILRIQQVVRGDSAAYFCASSRQENQPQHFGDGTRLSIL.